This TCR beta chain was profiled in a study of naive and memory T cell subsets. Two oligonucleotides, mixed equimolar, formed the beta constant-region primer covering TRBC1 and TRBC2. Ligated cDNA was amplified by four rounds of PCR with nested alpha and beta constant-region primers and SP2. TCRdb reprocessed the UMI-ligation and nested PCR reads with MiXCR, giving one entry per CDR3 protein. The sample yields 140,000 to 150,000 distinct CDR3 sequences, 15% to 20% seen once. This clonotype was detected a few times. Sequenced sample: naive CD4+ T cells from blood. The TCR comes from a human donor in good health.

CDR3 region: CASSKERPLLLTEAFF. CDR3 coding DNA: TGTGCCAGCAGTAAAGAGAGGCCTCTCTTGCTCACTGAAGCTTTCTTT. The gene calls are TRBV14 and TRBJ1-1; D is unresolved. The CDR3 covers 16 residues. The V and J ends lost 6 bases and 4 bases respectively, with 21 bases between them. Germline CDR1 is SGHDN and CDR2 is FVKESK.